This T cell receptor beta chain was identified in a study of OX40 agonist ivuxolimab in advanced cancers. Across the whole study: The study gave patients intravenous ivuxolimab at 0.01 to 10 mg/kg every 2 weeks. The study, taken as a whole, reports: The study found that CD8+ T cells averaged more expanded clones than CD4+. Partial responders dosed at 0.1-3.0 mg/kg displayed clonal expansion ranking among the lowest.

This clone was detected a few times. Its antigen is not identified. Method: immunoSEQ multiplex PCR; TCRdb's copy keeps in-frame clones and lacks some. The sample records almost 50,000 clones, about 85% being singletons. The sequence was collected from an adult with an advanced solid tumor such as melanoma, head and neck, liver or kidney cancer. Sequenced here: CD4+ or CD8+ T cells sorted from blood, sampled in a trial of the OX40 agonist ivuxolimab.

The CDR3 region has the DNA TGCGCCAGCAGCCCCGGACTAGCGGGGAAAAACATTCAGTACTTC. Residues: CASSPGLAGKNIQYF. This chain joins TRBV4-1 and TRBJ2-4; 12 nucleotides align to TRBD2. The CDR3 has 15 residues. Losses at the gene ends were 4 bases for V and 4 bases for J; bases not matched to a gene: 2. Looked up from germline, CDR1 is MGHRA and CDR2 is YSYEKL.